Detailed here is one T cell receptor beta chain. In the authors' methods: It was from reference gene primer amplification that nucleated cell counts were estimated. Profiled with immunoSEQ multiplex PCR; TCRdb holds only in-frame clones, not every one. From that table come the V and J calls and clone size; the DNA was used to work out D and trimming. The data hold fewer than 90,000 clones, with around 96% observed a single time. This sample was included in a study of blood T cell repertoires in COVID-19. Study context: Samples representing acute and convalescent COVID-19 were sourced from the United States, Italy and Spain.

This CDR3 is built from 17 residues. Losses at the gene ends were 4 bases for V and 6 bases for J; bases not matched to a gene: 15. Germline values: CDR1 LNHDA, CDR2 SQIVND (reference sequence). The V call is TRBV19, the J call TRBJ2-1, with 7 bases that match TRBD1. This clonotype was obtained from a human donor with active COVID-19. The donor label of this sample is uncertain. Sequencing input: peripheral blood. CDR3 DNA: TGTGCCAGTAGTACTTGGATTAGTGGTGCAGGGGGCAATGAGCAGTTCTTC. This encodes CASSTWISGAGGNEQFF.